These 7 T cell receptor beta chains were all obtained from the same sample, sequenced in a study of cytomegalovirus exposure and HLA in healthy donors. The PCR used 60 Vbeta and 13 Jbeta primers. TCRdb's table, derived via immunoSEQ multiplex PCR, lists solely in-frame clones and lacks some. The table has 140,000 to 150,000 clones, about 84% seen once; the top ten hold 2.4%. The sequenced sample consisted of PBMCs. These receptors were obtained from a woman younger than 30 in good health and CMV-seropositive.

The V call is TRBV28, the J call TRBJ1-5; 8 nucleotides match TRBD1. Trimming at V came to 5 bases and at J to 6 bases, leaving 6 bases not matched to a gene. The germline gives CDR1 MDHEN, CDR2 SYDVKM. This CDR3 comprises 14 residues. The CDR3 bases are TGTGCCAGCAGTATAAGACAGGGGAGTCAGCCCCAGCATTTT. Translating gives CASSIRQGSQPQHF.

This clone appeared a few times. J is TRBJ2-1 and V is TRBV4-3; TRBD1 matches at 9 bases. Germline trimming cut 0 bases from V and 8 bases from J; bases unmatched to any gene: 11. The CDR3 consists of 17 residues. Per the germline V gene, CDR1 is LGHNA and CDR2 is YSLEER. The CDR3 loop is CASSQDSPGTGTDEQFF. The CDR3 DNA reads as TGCGCCAGCAGCCAAGATTCCCCCGGGACAGGGACCGATGAGCAGTTCTTC.

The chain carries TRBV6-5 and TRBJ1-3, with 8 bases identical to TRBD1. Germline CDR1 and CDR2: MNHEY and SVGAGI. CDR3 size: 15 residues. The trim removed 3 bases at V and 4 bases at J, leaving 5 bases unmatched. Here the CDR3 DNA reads TGTGCCAGCAGTTATCGGACAGGGTCGGGAAACACCATATATTTT. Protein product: CASSYRTGSGNTIYF.

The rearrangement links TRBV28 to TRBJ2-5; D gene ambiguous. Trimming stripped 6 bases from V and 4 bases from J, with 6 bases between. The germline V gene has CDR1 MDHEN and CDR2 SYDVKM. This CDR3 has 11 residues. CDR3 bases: TGTGCCAGCAGAATTCTAGAGACCCAGTACTTC. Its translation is CASRILETQYF.

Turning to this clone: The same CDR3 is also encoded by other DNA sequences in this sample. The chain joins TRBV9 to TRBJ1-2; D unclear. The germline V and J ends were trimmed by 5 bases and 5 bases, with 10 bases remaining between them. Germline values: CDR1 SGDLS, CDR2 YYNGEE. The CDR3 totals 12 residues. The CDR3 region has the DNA TGTGCCAGCAGTCCACCGGGGTATGGCTACACCTTC. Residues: CASSPPGYGYTF.

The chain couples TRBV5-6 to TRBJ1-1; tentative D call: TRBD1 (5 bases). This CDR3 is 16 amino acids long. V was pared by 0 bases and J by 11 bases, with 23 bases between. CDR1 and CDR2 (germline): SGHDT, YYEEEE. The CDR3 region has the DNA TGTGCCAGCAGCTTGGTCCAGGGCCGAACGGTGTTGGGGGCTTTCTTT. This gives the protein CASSLVQGRTVLGAFF. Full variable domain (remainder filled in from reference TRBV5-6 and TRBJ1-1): DAGVTQSPTHLIKTRGQQVTLRCSPKSGHDTVSWYQQALGQGPQFIFQYYEEEERQRGNFPDRFSGHQFPNYSSELNVNALLLGDSALYLCASSLVQGRTVLGAFFGQGTRLTVV.

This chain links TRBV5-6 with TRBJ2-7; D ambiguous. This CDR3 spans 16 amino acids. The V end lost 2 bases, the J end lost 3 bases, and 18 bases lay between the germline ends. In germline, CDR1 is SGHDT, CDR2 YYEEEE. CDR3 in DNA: TGTGCCAGCAGCTTAAGTTACAGCAACCCGCTCTACGAGCAGTACTTC. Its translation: CASSLSYSNPLYEQYF. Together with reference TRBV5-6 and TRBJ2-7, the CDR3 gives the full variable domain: DAGVTQSPTHLIKTRGQQVTLRCSPKSGHDTVSWYQQALGQGPQFIFQYYEEEERQRGNFPDRFSGHQFPNYSSELNVNALLLGDSALYLCASSLSYSNPLYEQYFGPGTRLTVT.